This entry concerns a single T cell receptor (beta chain). This entry comes from a study of blood T cell repertoires in COVID-19. Looking at the study overall: The study drew acute and convalescent COVID-19 samples from the United States, Italy and Spain.

Researchers sorted participants into cohorts using their self-reported clinical history. Cohort 3 donors counted as recovered after two negative PCRs, clearance, or resolved symptoms. In germline, CDR1 is SGHAT, CDR2 FQNNGV. J was trimmed by 4 bases and V by 5 bases; bases with no gene match: 17. The CDR3 length is 18 residues. As originally analysed: How many nucleated cells were present was estimated from reference gene primer amplification. Sequenced by immunoSEQ multiplex PCR; TCRdb stores in-frame clones only, minus some. That table supplies the V and J calls and clone size; D and trimming were determined from the DNA. Of 400,000 or so clones listed, 90% were seen once; the top ten hold about 0.63%.

Sequencing was performed on PBMCs or T cells enriched from blood (not recorded which). V usage is TRBV11-2 and J usage is TRBJ2-5, with 9 bases fitting TRBD2. The source of this sequence is a man aged 18 to 29 who had recovered from COVID-19. CDR3 in amino acids: CASSHGGTGTSLGETQYF. The CDR3 coding sequence is TGTGCCAGCAGCCATGGGGGGACCGGGACTAGCCTAGGAGAGACCCAGTACTTC. Drawing the rest from reference TRBV11-2 and TRBJ2-5, the complete variable domain is EAGVAQSPRYKIIEKRQSVAFWCNPISGHATLYWYQQILGQGPKLLIQFQNNGVVDDSQLPKDRFSAERLKGVDSTLKIQPAKLEDSAVYLCASSHGGTGTSLGETQYFGPGTRLLVL.